This TCR beta chain came from a study of blood T cell repertoires in COVID-19. Study-level information: COVID-19 samples, acute and convalescent, were from the United States, Italy and Spain. In each case, the material was cDNA or gDNA derived from T cells, B-cell-depleted T cells, or PBMCs.

In the original workflow: How many nucleated cells were present was estimated from reference gene primer amplification. Clones were read by immunoSEQ multiplex PCR, and TCRdb kept only the in-frame ones, dropping some. V and J calls and clone size are as listed in that table; D and trimming were resolved from the DNA. The table has about 100,000 clones, 91% seen once; the top ten hold roughly 2%. The clonotype originates from a human donor with active COVID-19. The donor label of this sample is uncertain. Sequencing was done on a sample of peripheral blood.

The CDR3 DNA sequence: TGTGCCAGCAGAGATTACGACAGGGGCGGTGAAAAACTGTTTTTT. It translates to CASRDYDRGGEKLFF. This chain uses TRBV6-5 with TRBJ1-4; 8 bases are a match to TRBD1. V lost 6 bases to trimming and J lost 7 bases; unmatched junction nucleotides: 10. The length of the CDR3 is 15 residues. Germline CDR1 MNHEY, CDR2 SVGAGI.